The 5 T cell receptor beta chains reported below all come from one sample, sequenced in a study of post-analysis software for immune sequencing data. General observations from the study: Roughly 5 TRBV segments occurring more often in patients than controls included TRBV5-6, TRBV5-1 and TRBV20-1.

cDNA libraries of TCR beta carried unique molecular identifiers. A single record per CDR3 protein comes from TCRdb applying MiXCR to the PCR reads. The repertoire holds fewer than 700,000 distinct CDR3 sequences, with roughly two fifths as singletons. Their target antigens are unknown. Sequencing used blood. Receptors were obtained from a girl aged 5-17 years with multiple sclerosis.

This chain connects TRBV29-1 to TRBJ2-5; possibly TRBD1 or TRBD2 for D (5 bases each). This CDR3 spans 13 amino acids. V lost 4 bases and J 4 bases, leaving 13 bases between the germline ends. Germline V lookup: CDR1 SQVTM, CDR2 ANQGSEA. The CDR3 DNA reads TGCAGCGTTGTCGAGGGGCCCTCAGAGACCCAGTACTTC. Protein sequence: CSVVEGPSETQYF.

V usage is TRBV20-1 and J usage is TRBJ2-1, with 9 bases identical to TRBD2. Germline CDR1 DFQATT, CDR2 SNEGSKA (reference sequence). The CDR3 covers 14 residues. The V and J ends lost 5 bases and 8 bases, in that order; junction bases with no gene match: 10. DNA for the CDR3: TGCAGTGCTGGGACTATTCAGCGGGAGGATGAGCAGTTCTTC. Translating it yields CSAGTIQREDEQFF.

This chain links TRBV5-1 with TRBJ1-1; D is ambiguous. Germline CDR1 is SGHRS and CDR2 is YFSETQ. Trimming stripped 4 bases from V and 4 bases from J, with 14 bases between. The CDR3 covers 14 residues. The CDR3 DNA reads TGCGCCAGCAGCCCGGACGGTCGGAGCACTGAAGCTTTCTTT. Translated, it gives CASSPDGRSTEAFF.

As DNA, the CDR3 is TGTGCCAGCAGTGAAGCGGGGCAGTGGATACCGGCACCCCTCCACTTT. Its protein product is CASSEAGQWIPAPLHF. The gene calls are TRBV6-1 and TRBJ1-6, with D perhaps TRBD1 (5 bases). CDR1 MNHNS and CDR2 SASEGT come from the germline V gene. The CDR3 runs 16 residues. The V and J ends lost 0 bases and 11 bases respectively, with 17 bases between them.

This clonotype has a handful of counts. This chain joins TRBV20-1 and TRBJ2-1; TRBD2 matches 11 bases. The CDR3 totals 15 residues. Losses at the gene ends were 3 bases for V and 8 bases for J; bases not matched to a gene: 9. Per the germline V gene, CDR1 is DFQATT and CDR2 is SNEGSKA (reference sequence). The CDR3 sequence is CSASLGLAEKDEQFF. In nucleotides, the CDR3 is TGCAGTGCTAGCCTGGGACTAGCGGAAAAAGATGAGCAGTTCTTC.